The 30 T cell receptor beta chains presented below share a single source sample, sequenced in a study of early T cells in non-severe SARS-CoV-2 infection. In TCRdb, the 5' RACE reads were re-called with MiXCR into one record per CDR3 protein. The table has tens of thousands of distinct CDR3 sequences, about 11% seen once. The sample in question was whole blood, obtained at baseline. These TCRs come from an adult who was a healthcare worker with PCR-confirmed SARS-CoV-2 infection or an uninfected control (not recorded which).

The rearrangement links TRBV20-1 to TRBJ1-3; tentative D call: TRBD1 (6 bases). Between the trimmed V and J ends, which lost 5 bases and 7 bases, there was a span of 15 bases. CDR1 is DFQATT and CDR2 is SNEGSKA in the germline V gene (reference sequence). This CDR3 comprises 13 residues. CDR3 protein: CSAASQGRNTIYF. The CDR3, as DNA: TGCAGTGCTGCCTCACAGGGACGCAACACCATATATTTT.

The sample holds a few counts of this clonotype. This chain uses TRBV4-1 with TRBJ1-2; D perhaps matches TRBD1 (5 bases). The V and J ends lost 0 bases and 3 bases respectively, with 11 bases between them. The CDR3 is 15 residues long. Germline loops: CDR1 MGHRA, CDR2 YSYEKL. CDR3 protein: CASSQDGGKDYGYTF. The CDR3 nucleotides are TGCGCCAGCAGCCAAGATGGGGGGAAGGACTATGGCTACACCTTC.

This clonotype was counted ten times or more. J is TRBJ1-6 and V is TRBV3-1; 9 positions match TRBD1. This CDR3 spans 14 amino acids. The ends lost 3 bases at V and 8 bases at J; junction bases unmatched: 2. Germline loops: CDR1 LGHDT, CDR2 YNNKEL (reference sequence). CDR3 residues: CASSHGDRDSPLHF. CDR3 nucleotides: TGTGCCAGCAGCCACGGGGACAGGGATTCACCCCTCCACTTT.

This clonotype was counted at least ten times. The chain uses TRBV7-9 and TRBJ2-2, with D maybe TRBD1 (5 bases). Germline V gene data show CDR1 as SEHNR and CDR2 as FQNEAQ (reference sequence). This CDR3 spans 16 amino acids. V was shortened by 4 bases and J by 0 bases, with 12 bases between the two germline ends. This chain's CDR3 is CASSSITGANTGELFF. The CDR3 DNA sequence: TGTGCCAGCAGCTCCATAACAGGAGCGAACACCGGGGAGCTGTTTTTT.

The chain employs TRBV7-2 and TRBJ1-1; a possible D gene is TRBD1 (5 bases). The CDR3 is 14 residues long. CDR1 and CDR2 (germline): SGHTA, FQGNSA. Deletions cut 4 bases from V and 4 bases from J, with 13 bases between. The CDR3 coding sequence is TGTGCCAGCAGCTCCCGCCAGGGTGTCACTGAAGCTTTCTTT. It translates to CASSSRQGVTEAFF.

Many counts were recorded for this clonotype. The V gene is TRBV6-5, the J gene TRBJ2-7, with 8 bases identical to TRBD1. Per germline, CDR1 MNHEY and CDR2 SVGAGI. V shed 1 base, J shed 5 bases, and the junction held 10 bases outside the gene matches. The CDR3 consists of 16 residues. Here the CDR3 reads CASSYYIRGRTHEQYF. The CDR3 nucleotides read TGTGCCAGCAGTTACTATATCAGGGGGCGAACCCACGAGCAGTACTTC.

The sample holds many counts of this clonotype. The chain combines TRBV20-1 with TRBJ2-7, with a tentative D call TRBD1 (5 bases). This CDR3 contains 12 residues. Trimming removed 3 bases from V and 6 bases from J, with 12 bases in between. Germline values: CDR1 DFQATT, CDR2 SNEGSKA (reference sequence). CDR3 in amino acids: CSASPFQGEQYF. CDR3 in DNA: TGCAGTGCTAGCCCCTTTCAGGGCGAGCAGTACTTC.

This clonotype was seen a handful of times. The chain employs TRBV25-1 and TRBJ1-2, with a weak D call TRBD1 (5 bases). This CDR3 has 16 amino acids. Germline V lookup: CDR1 MGHDK, CDR2 SYGVNS. V lost 2 bases and J 0 bases, leaving 13 bases between the germline ends. The CDR3 sequence is CASSEAQGLANYGYTF. CDR3 DNA: TGTGCCAGCAGTGAAGCGCAGGGCCTAGCTAACTATGGCTACACCTTC.

This chain joins TRBV30 and TRBJ2-7; D is unclear. Germline V gene sequence: CDR1 GTSNPN, CDR2 SVGIG (reference sequence). Trimming left V 0 bases short and J 0 bases short, with 15 bases between. This CDR3 region has 16 residues. The CDR3 coding sequence is TGTGCCTGGAGTGTTACGAGAAGGGTTAGCTCCTACGAGCAGTACTTC. Translating it yields CAWSVTRRVSSYEQYF.

The chain employs TRBV10-3 and TRBJ2-7; 10 positions agree with TRBD1. The CDR3 has 14 amino acids. Germline V CDR1 and CDR2: ENHRY, SYGVKD. Losses at the gene ends were 6 bases for V and 0 bases for J; bases not matched to a gene: 2. CDR3 coding DNA: TGTGCCATCAGCAGGACAGGGGGCTCCTACGAGCAGTACTTC. Encoded protein: CAISRTGGSYEQYF.

V and J are TRBV9 and TRBJ2-3; possible D gene TRBD1, 6 bases. CDR1 and CDR2 from the germline V gene are SGDLS and YYNGEE. This CDR3 has 14 amino acids. Trimming stripped 0 bases from V and 5 bases from J, with 10 bases between. The CDR3 spells CASSVEVGGDTQYF. The CDR3, as DNA: TGTGCCAGCAGCGTAGAAGTAGGGGGAGATACGCAGTATTTT.

This clonotype was counted only a few times. The chain recombines TRBV3-1 with TRBJ1-1, with 11 bases aligning to TRBD1. This CDR3 spans 17 amino acids. Germline CDR1 reads LGHDT; CDR2 reads YNNKEL (reference sequence). V shed 1 base and J 0 bases; nucleotides not matched to a gene: 4. The CDR3 loop is CASSQVDRGQLNTEAFF. Written as DNA, the CDR3 is TGTGCCAGCAGCCAAGTGGACAGGGGGCAGTTGAACACTGAAGCTTTCTTT.

This clonotype was picked up many times. As DNA, the CDR3 is TGTGCCAGCAGTTCGAGAGGCTTCCCTCCCGGAGATACGCAGTATTTT. Translated: CASSSRGFPPGDTQYF. This chain connects TRBV27 to TRBJ2-3; unclear D gene. The CDR3 has 16 residues. Germline-derived CDR1 and CDR2 are MNHEY and SMNVEV (reference sequence). V lost 4 bases, J lost 5 bases, and 19 bases lay in between.

The chain links TRBV5-5 to TRBJ1-4; D is possibly TRBD1 (6 bases). The CDR3 loop spans 14 amino acids. CDR1 and CDR2 (germline): SGHKS, YYEKEE (reference sequence). V lost 4 bases and J lost 5, with 12 bases in between. CDR3 sequence: CASSTGTRNEKLFF. CDR3 nucleotides: TGTGCCAGCAGCACCGGGACAAGAAATGAAAAACTGTTTTTT.

This clonotype was seen repeatedly, ten times or more. V and J are TRBV7-8 and TRBJ2-1; D call uncertain. Trimming stripped 5 bases from V and 4 bases from J, with 15 bases between. Germline V CDR1 and CDR2: SGHVS, FQNEAQ. This CDR3 has 15 residues. CDR3 protein: CASSASEWPYNEQFF. CDR3 nucleotide sequence: TGTGCCAGCAGCGCCAGCGAATGGCCTTACAATGAGCAGTTCTTC.

This clonotype was detected many times. This chain connects TRBV29-1 to TRBJ1-4, with D uncertain. There are 12 residues in the CDR3. Germline V gene sequence: CDR1 SQVTM, CDR2 ANQGSEA. V was cut by 4 bases and J by 6 bases, with 9 bases left in between. The CDR3 here is CSVGGLDEKLFF. The CDR3 DNA follows: TGCAGCGTTGGAGGTTTGGATGAAAAACTGTTTTTT.

The chain couples TRBV10-3 to TRBJ2-6, with D perhaps TRBD1 or TRBD2 (5 bases each). Germline V CDR1 and CDR2: ENHRY, SYGVKD. The CDR3 has 14 residues. V lost 8 bases, J lost 0 bases, and 8 bases lay in between. CDR3 protein: CAIRGDSGANVLTF. CDR3 coding DNA: TGTGCCATCCGGGGCGACTCTGGGGCCAACGTCCTGACTTTC.

The chain couples TRBV25-1 to TRBJ1-5, with 10 nucleotides matching TRBD1. The V gene's germline CDR1 is MGHDK and CDR2 SYGVNS. This CDR3 contains 15 residues. J gave up 4 bases and V 4 bases, and 4 bases lay outside the gene matches. Written as DNA, the CDR3 is TGTGCCAGCAGTGGACCGGGACAGGGGAATCAGCCCCAGCATTTT. Amino acid sequence: CASSGPGQGNQPQHF.

Only a few counts were recorded for this clonotype. The chain links TRBV6-5 to TRBJ2-3, with 9 positions matching TRBD1. The CDR3 has 15 residues. Germline V gives CDR1 MNHEY, CDR2 SVGAGI. With V trimmed by 4 bases and J by 2 bases, 4 bases remained unmatched. CDR3 in amino acids: CASSSNRGLTDTQYF. The CDR3 DNA sequence: TGTGCCAGCAGTTCCAACAGGGGGCTCACAGATACGCAGTATTTT.

This clonotype was counted only a few times. The V and J genes are TRBV7-2 and TRBJ2-2; D is unresolved. CDR1 is SGHTA and CDR2 is FQGNSA in the germline V gene. The V gene lost 5 bases and the J gene lost 4 bases, with 8 bases spanning the gap. CDR3 length: 13 amino acids. The CDR3 sequence: CASSDKITGELFF. The CDR3 nucleotides are TGTGCCAGCAGCGACAAAATCACCGGGGAGCTGTTTTTT.

Of note for this clonotype: A junction end diverges from the germline sequence, so it may reflect a read error. This chain links TRBV6-5 with TRBJ2-4; tentatively, D is TRBD1 or TRBD2 (6 bases each). CDR3 size: 16 residues. From germline, CDR1 is MNHEY and CDR2 SVGAGI. The CDR3 spells CTSRRGVELAKNIQYF. As DNA, the CDR3 is TGTACCAGCAGGAGGGGGGTGGAGCTAGCCAAAAACATTCAGTACTTC.

The genes are TRBV11-2 and TRBJ1-1; D may be TRBD1 (6 bases). CDR1 is SGHAT, CDR2 FQNNGV, per germline. Trimming pared 5 bases from V and 5 bases from J, leaving 18 bases between. This CDR3 contains 15 residues. CDR3 in amino acids: CASSRNAGVRTEAFF. CDR3 DNA sequence: TGTGCCAGCAGCCGCAACGCAGGGGTTCGGACTGAAGCTTTCTTT.

This clonotype was seen many times. The chain is built from TRBV5-1 and TRBJ2-5; 10 bases are shared with TRBD2. CDR1 is SGHRS and CDR2 is YFSETQ in the germline V gene. The CDR3 sequence is 16 residues long. Losses at the gene ends were 0 bases for V and 1 base for J; bases not matched to a gene: 3. As DNA, the CDR3 is TGCGCCAGCAGCTTGGGGCTAGCGGGGGTCCAAGAGACCCAGTACTTC. Its protein product is CASSLGLAGVQETQYF.

In this sample, this clonotype turned up many times. This sequence joins TRBV28 and TRBJ2-1; 9 nucleotides line up with TRBD2. J lost 8 bases, V lost 5 bases, and 1 base had no gene match. Germline-derived CDR1 and CDR2 are MDHEN and SYDVKM. The CDR3 sequence is 12 residues long. The CDR3 is CASSRLADEQFF. CDR3 DNA: TGTGCCAGCAGTAGACTAGCGGATGAGCAGTTCTTC.

This clonotype was seen repeatedly, ten times or more. The genes are TRBV7-9 and TRBJ1-1; D not resolved. With 10 bases removed from V and 2 bases from J, the gap between germline ends came to 5 bases. CDR3 size: 10 residues. Germline-derived CDR1 and CDR2 are SEHNR and FQNEAQ (reference sequence). CDR3 amino acids: CAIGNTEAFF. CDR3 bases: TGTGCCATTGGTAACACTGAAGCTTTCTTT.

This clonotype was seen a few times. The chain carries TRBV7-9 and TRBJ2-6; D unclear. V lost 1 base and J lost 0, with 7 bases in between. The CDR3 loop spans 16 amino acids. Germline CDR1 reads SEHNR; CDR2 reads FQNEAQ (reference sequence). CDR3 sequence: CASSLGGTSGANVLTF. CDR3 in DNA: TGTGCCAGCAGCTTAGGCGGCACCTCTGGGGCCAACGTCCTGACTTTC.

This clonotype was seen at least ten times. The chain couples TRBV20-1 to TRBJ2-3, with TRBD2 identical over 8 bases. V was clipped by 3 bases and J by 0 bases; unmatched bases: 5. This CDR3 has 15 amino acids. Germline assignment: CDR1 DFQATT and CDR2 SNEGSKA (reference sequence). CDR3 protein: CSASSSSGSTDTQYF. The CDR3 DNA is TGCAGTGCTAGTTCCTCTAGCGGGAGCACAGATACGCAGTATTTT.

As for this clonotype: Relative to the germline gene, one junction end is altered; a read error may explain this. The chain joins TRBV20-1 to TRBJ1-1; D gene unclear. CDR1 is DFQATT and CDR2 is SNEGSKA in the germline V gene (reference sequence). The CDR3 covers 13 residues. Written as DNA, the CDR3 is TGCAGTGTTAGAGGACGTTGGGACACTGAAGCTTTCTTT. It encodes CSVRGRWDTEAFF.

This clonotype was recorded many times. V usage is TRBV19 and J usage is TRBJ2-1; D gene unclear. The CDR3 covers 16 residues. Germline V CDR1 and CDR2: LNHDA, SQIVND (reference sequence). V lost 5 bases to trimming and J lost 4 bases, with 18 bases between them. Here the CDR3 reads CASSPRDNSGYNEQFF. CDR3 in DNA: TGTGCCAGTAGTCCCCGCGACAATTCAGGTTACAATGAGCAGTTCTTC. Together with reference TRBV19 and TRBJ2-1, the CDR3 gives the full variable domain: DGGITQSPKYLFRKEGQNVTLSCEQNLNHDAMYWYRQDPGQGLRLIYYSQIVNDFQKGDIAEGYSVSREKKESFPLTVTSAQKNPTAFYLCASSPRDNSGYNEQFFGPGTRLTVL.

In its sample, this clonotype was seen a few times. The gene calls are TRBV7-2 and TRBJ2-3; 9 nucleotides align to TRBD2. Germline CDR1 and CDR2: SGHTA and FQGNSA. This CDR3 is built from 15 residues. J lost 2 bases, V lost 4 bases, and 4 bases had no gene match. In DNA form, the CDR3 reads TGTGCCAGCAGCTCTAGCGGGGACCCCACAGATACGCAGTATTTT. Protein: CASSSSGDPTDTQYF.